This passage covers 23 T cell receptor beta chains from one sample sequenced in a study of CD8 T cell repertoires and HIV-1 epitope variants. Sequenced by immunoSEQ multiplex PCR; TCRdb stores in-frame clones only, minus some. The data hold under 6,500 clones, with around three fifths observed a single time. The antigens of these receptors remain unknown. The specimen was cultured CD8+ T cells derived from PBMCs. The receptor source for this set is a male donor with HIV.

The genes are TRBV5-6 and TRBJ2-7, with D tentatively TRBD1 (6 bases). V dropped 4 bases and J dropped 4 bases, with 12 bases sitting between them. This CDR3 is built from 13 residues. Germline CDR1 is SGHDT and CDR2 is YYEEEE. The chain's CDR3 is CASSSDRSYEQYF. For the CDR3, the DNA is TGTGCCAGCAGCAGCGACAGGAGTTACGAGCAGTACTTC. Drawing the rest from reference TRBV5-6 and TRBJ2-7, the complete variable domain is DAGVTQSPTHLIKTRGQQVTLRCSPKSGHDTVSWYQQALGQGPQFIFQYYEEEERQRGNFPDRFSGHQFPNYSSELNVNALLLGDSALYLCASSSDRSYEQYFGPGTRLTVT.

V usage is TRBV25-1 and J usage is TRBJ2-3, with 9 bases that match TRBD2. This CDR3 is 16 amino acids long. Germline V gene lookup returns CDR1 MGHDK and CDR2 SYGVNS. Trimming cost V 1 base and J 0 bases; bases outside gene matches: 2. CDR3 protein: CASSESSGASTDTQYF. In nucleotides, the CDR3 is TGTGCCAGCAGTGAATCTAGCGGGGCTAGCACAGATACGCAGTATTTT. The full variable domain, with the rest looked up from reference TRBV25-1 and TRBJ2-3, is EADIYQTPRYLVIGTGKKITLECSQTMGHDKMYWYQQDPGMELHLIHYSYGVNSTEKGDLSSESTVSRIRTEHFPLTLESARPSHTSQYLCASSESSGASTDTQYFGPGTRLTVL.

The CDR3, as DNA: TGCGCCAGCAGTGAGTTGGAACTTTACACTGAAGCTTTCTTT. It yields the protein CASSELELYTEAFF. The rearrangement joins TRBV10-2 to TRBJ1-1; D call uncertain. The V and J ends lost 1 base and 3 bases respectively, with 9 bases between them. Germline V gives CDR1 WSHSY, CDR2 SAAADI. This CDR3 contains 14 residues.

V is TRBV5-1 and J is TRBJ2-5; the D gene is possibly TRBD2 (5 bases). V lost 5 bases and J lost 5, with 19 bases in between. The CDR3 is made up of 15 amino acids. From germline, CDR1 is SGHRS and CDR2 YFSETQ. Written as DNA, the CDR3 is TGCGCCAGCAGATATACGACGGCCCCGGGGGAGACCCAGTACTTC. Translation: CASRYTTAPGETQYF.

V is TRBV6-4 and J is TRBJ1-5; weak D call: TRBD1 (5 bases). This CDR3 spans 14 amino acids. Trimming took 6 bases from V and 4 from J, leaving 13 bases between them. Germline CDR1 MRHNA, CDR2 SNTAGT. CDR3 region: CASRSVQENQPQHF. The CDR3 nucleotides read TGTGCCAGCAGATCCGTACAGGAAAATCAGCCCCAGCATTTT.

V gene TRBV10-3 combines with J gene TRBJ1-1, with D unclear. CDR1 and CDR2 (germline): ENHRY, SYGVKD. The CDR3 covers 13 residues. V was cut by 7 bases and J by 2 bases, with 11 bases left in between. The CDR3 DNA reads TGTGCCATCACTTTGGACGGAAACACTGAAGCTTTCTTT. This gives the protein CAITLDGNTEAFF.

The V and J genes are TRBV19 and TRBJ1-2, with 10 bases fitting TRBD1. The junction had 10 bases not matched to a gene; V was cut back by 3 bases and J by 6 bases. The CDR3 is 16 amino acids. Looked up from germline, CDR1 is LNHDA and CDR2 is SQIVND (reference sequence). The CDR3 nucleotides read TGTGCCAGTAGTATCTTGGGGACAGGGGACGTCAATGGCTACACCTTC. It encodes CASSILGTGDVNGYTF.

V is TRBV29-1 and J is TRBJ2-2, with D unresolved. This CDR3 spans 12 amino acids. Between the trimmed V and J ends, which lost 0 bases and 7 bases, there was a span of 6 bases. In germline, CDR1 is SQVTM, CDR2 ANQGSEA. The CDR3 nucleotides read TGCAGCGTTGAAGATCGGGTCGGGGAGCTGTTTTTT. This gives the protein CSVEDRVGELFF.

The V gene is TRBV7-9, the J gene TRBJ2-7; 8 bases match TRBD2. The germline CDR1 and CDR2 sequences are SEHNR and FQNEAQ (reference sequence). This CDR3 has 16 amino acids. V lost 5 bases to trimming and J lost 3 bases; unmatched junction nucleotides: 12. CDR3 in amino acids: CASSEEVAGTNYEQYF. In DNA, the CDR3 is TGTGCCAGCAGCGAAGAGGTAGCGGGGACTAACTACGAGCAGTACTTC.

The chain couples TRBV5-6 to TRBJ2-1; tentatively, D is TRBD2 (6 bases). This CDR3 is built from 15 residues. The V gene's germline CDR1 is SGHDT and CDR2 YYEEEE. With 0 bases removed from V and 8 bases from J, the gap between germline ends came to 15 bases. CDR3 coding DNA: TGTGCCAGCAGCTTGGGTGTTGGGGGAGGCTATGAGCAGTTCTTC. Protein product: CASSLGVGGGYEQFF.

The rearrangement links TRBV7-9 to TRBJ2-7; no firm D call. Trimming stripped 4 bases from V and 5 bases from J, with 3 bases between. Germline V gene data show CDR1 as SEHNR and CDR2 as FQNEAQ (reference sequence). This CDR3 has 10 amino acids. The CDR3 sequence: CASSSNEQYF. The CDR3 DNA reads TGTGCCAGCAGCTCGAACGAGCAGTACTTC.

The chain is built from TRBV27 and TRBJ2-5; 7 bases are a match to TRBD1. CDR3 length equals 14 residues. The germline V gene has CDR1 MNHEY and CDR2 SMNVEV (reference sequence). V lost 6 bases to trimming and J lost 4 bases; unmatched junction nucleotides: 8. The CDR3: CASSFDRDGETQYF. The CDR3 DNA is TGTGCCAGCAGCTTCGACAGGGATGGAGAGACCCAGTACTTC.

The rearrangement links TRBV27 to TRBJ1-5, with D hard to call. Germline V lookup: CDR1 MNHEY, CDR2 SMNVEV (reference sequence). This CDR3 region has 15 residues. Trimming took off 5 bases at V and 5 bases at J, with 16 bases between the two ends. CDR3 sequence: CASSPDPEWDQPQHF. Here the CDR3 DNA reads TGTGCCAGCAGTCCTGACCCTGAATGGGATCAGCCCCAGCATTTT.

J is TRBJ2-3 and V is TRBV7-8; no clear D gene. Germline lookup yields CDR1 SGHVS and CDR2 FQNEAQ. This CDR3 is built from 14 residues. The ends were cut back, 0 bases at V and 5 bases at J, with 9 bases in the middle. The CDR3 DNA reads TGTGCCAGCAGCTTAGCGAGCGTTGGAGATACGCAGTATTTT. Amino acids: CASSLASVGDTQYF.

This clone was counted between two and nine times. V is TRBV6-1 and J is TRBJ2-2, with TRBD2 identical over 7 bases. The CDR3 has 13 amino acids. Looked up from germline, CDR1 is MNHNS and CDR2 is SASEGT. With 10 bases clipped from V and 8 bases from J, the junction kept 10 bases outside the gene matches. CDR3 region: CATLQREGGELFF. The DNA of the CDR3 is TGTGCCACCTTACAGCGGGAAGGGGGGGAGCTGTTTTTT.

The J gene is TRBJ2-1, the V gene TRBV11-2; unclear D gene. CDR3 length equals 14 residues. V dropped 5 bases and J dropped 4 bases, with 12 bases sitting between them. Germline V lookup: CDR1 SGHAT, CDR2 FQNNGV. In DNA form, the CDR3 reads TGTGCCAGCAGCCCAACTTCAGAGTACAATGAGCAGTTCTTC. As protein: CASSPTSEYNEQFF. Together with reference TRBV11-2 and TRBJ2-1, the CDR3 gives the full variable domain: EAGVAQSPRYKIIEKRQSVAFWCNPISGHATLYWYQQILGQGPKLLIQFQNNGVVDDSQLPKDRFSAERLKGVDSTLKIQPAKLEDSAVYLCASSPTSEYNEQFFGPGTRLTVL.

The rearrangement links TRBV9 to TRBJ1-1; D gene ambiguous. CDR1 SGDLS and CDR2 YYNGEE come from the germline V gene. The CDR3 is made up of 14 amino acids. V was clipped by 6 bases and J by 1 base, with 13 bases between them. The CDR3 sequence is CASTVNGGNTEAFF. As DNA, the CDR3 is TGTGCCAGCACCGTCAATGGCGGGAACACTGAAGCTTTCTTT.

The gene calls are TRBV6-1 and TRBJ1-5, with TRBD1 matching over 10 bases. The length of the CDR3 is 15 residues. Trimming at V came to 1 base and at J to 8 bases, leaving 5 bases not matched to a gene. CDR1 MNHNS and CDR2 SASEGT come from the germline V gene. CDR3 nucleotide sequence: TGTGCCAGCAGTGAAGGACAGGGGGCTGAGAAGCCCCAGCATTTT. Translating gives CASSEGQGAEKPQHF.

The chain employs TRBV19 and TRBJ1-1; D gene uncertain. V lost 4 bases, J lost 1 base, and 7 bases lay in between. Germline CDR1 is LNHDA and CDR2 is SQIVND (reference sequence). The CDR3 is made up of 13 amino acids. In DNA, the CDR3 is TGTGCCAGTAGTACGAGACAGAACACTGAAGCTTTCTTT. Translated: CASSTRQNTEAFF.

This chain uses TRBV4-3 with TRBJ1-2, with a weak D call TRBD1 (6 bases). The CDR3 has 14 amino acids. Trimming pared 0 bases from V and 4 bases from J, leaving 9 bases between. From germline, CDR1 is LGHNA and CDR2 YSLEER. The CDR3, as DNA: TGCGCCAGCAGCCAAGAAACAGGGACCTATGGCTACACCTTC. Translation gives CASSQETGTYGYTF.

The J gene is TRBJ2-3, the V gene TRBV6-4, with 13 bases matching TRBD2. V lost 0 bases, J lost 4 bases, and 1 base stayed unmatched. Germline V CDR1 and CDR2: MRHNA, SNTAGT. This CDR3 spans 16 amino acids. The CDR3 sequence: CASSDSTSGGADTQYF. The CDR3 DNA is TGTGCCAGCAGTGACTCAACTAGCGGGGGGGCAGATACGCAGTATTTT.

This chain joins TRBV6-5 and TRBJ1-1, with TRBD1 matching 10 bases. J gave up 9 bases and V 2 bases, and 9 bases lay outside the gene matches. This CDR3 contains 15 residues. Germline V gene lookup returns CDR1 MNHEY and CDR2 SVGAGI. CDR3: CASSYPGQGIYQAFF. The CDR3 DNA follows: TGTGCCAGCAGTTACCCGGGACAGGGGATTTACCAAGCTTTCTTT.

This chain uses TRBV13 with TRBJ1-3; D gene unclear. In germline, CDR1 is PRHDT, CDR2 FYEKMQ (reference sequence). Trimming took 1 base from V and 0 from J, leaving 7 bases between them. The CDR3 runs 15 residues. This CDR3 is CASSLERFSGNTIYF. In nucleotides, the CDR3 is TGTGCCAGCAGCTTAGAACGGTTCTCTGGAAACACCATATATTTT.